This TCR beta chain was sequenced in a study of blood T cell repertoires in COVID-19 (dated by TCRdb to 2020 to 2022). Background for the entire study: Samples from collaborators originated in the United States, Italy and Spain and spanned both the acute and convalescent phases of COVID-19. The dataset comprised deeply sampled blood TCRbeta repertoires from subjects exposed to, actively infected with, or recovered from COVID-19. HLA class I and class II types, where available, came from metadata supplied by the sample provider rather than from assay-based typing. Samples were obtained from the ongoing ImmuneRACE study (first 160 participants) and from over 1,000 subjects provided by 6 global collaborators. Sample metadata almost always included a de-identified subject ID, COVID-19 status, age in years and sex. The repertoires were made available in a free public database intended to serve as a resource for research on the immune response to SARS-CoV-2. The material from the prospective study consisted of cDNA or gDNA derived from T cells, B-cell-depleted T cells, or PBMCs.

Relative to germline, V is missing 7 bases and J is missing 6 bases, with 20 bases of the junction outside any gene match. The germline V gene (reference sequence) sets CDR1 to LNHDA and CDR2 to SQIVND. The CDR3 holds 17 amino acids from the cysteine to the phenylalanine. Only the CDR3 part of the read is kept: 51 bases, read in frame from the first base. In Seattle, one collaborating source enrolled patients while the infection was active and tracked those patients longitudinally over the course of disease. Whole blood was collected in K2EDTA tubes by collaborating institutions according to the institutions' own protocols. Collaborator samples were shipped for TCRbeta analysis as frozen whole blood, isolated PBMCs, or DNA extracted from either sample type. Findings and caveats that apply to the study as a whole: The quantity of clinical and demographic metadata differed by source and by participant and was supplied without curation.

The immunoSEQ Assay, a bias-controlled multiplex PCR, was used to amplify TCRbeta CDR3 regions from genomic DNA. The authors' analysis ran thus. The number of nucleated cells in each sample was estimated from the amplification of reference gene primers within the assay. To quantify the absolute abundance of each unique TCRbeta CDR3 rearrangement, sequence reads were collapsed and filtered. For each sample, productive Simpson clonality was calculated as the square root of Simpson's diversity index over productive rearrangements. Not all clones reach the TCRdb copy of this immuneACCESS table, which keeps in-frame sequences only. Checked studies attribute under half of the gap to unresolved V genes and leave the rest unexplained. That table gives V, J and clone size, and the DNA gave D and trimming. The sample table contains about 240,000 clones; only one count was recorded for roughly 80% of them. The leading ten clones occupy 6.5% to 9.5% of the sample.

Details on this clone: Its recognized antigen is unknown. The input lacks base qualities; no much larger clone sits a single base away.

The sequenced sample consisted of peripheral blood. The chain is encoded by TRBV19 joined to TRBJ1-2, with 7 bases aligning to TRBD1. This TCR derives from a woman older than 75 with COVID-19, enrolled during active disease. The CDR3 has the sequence CASTVQGPNPEVNGYTF. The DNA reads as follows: TGTGCCAGTACCGTACAGGGGCCTAACCCGGAGGTCAATGGCTACACCTTC.